This T cell receptor (beta chain) was recovered during a study of blood T cell repertoires in COVID-19. Background on the study: T cells, B-cell-depleted T cells, or PBMCs provided the cDNA or gDNA that served as material.

This clone showed up just a few times. The germline CDR1 and CDR2 sequences are MNHEY and SVGEGT. V shed 4 bases, J shed 0 bases, and the junction held 3 bases outside the gene matches. This CDR3 contains 15 residues. Profiled with immunoSEQ multiplex PCR; TCRdb holds only in-frame clones, not every one. This sample has 150,000 or so clones, with 88% found just once. V and J are TRBV6-2 or TRBV6-3 and TRBJ2-7, with TRBD1 matching over 10 bases. This clonotype originated in a man aged 60-69 years with acute or convalescent COVID-19. The specimen sequenced was peripheral blood. CDR3 sequence (DNA): TGTGCCAGCAGTTCCCGGACAGGGGGCTCCTACGAGCAGTACTTC. Amino acid sequence: CASSSRTGGSYEQYF.